One sample yielded the 30 T cell receptor beta chains listed below, sequenced in a study of CD8 T cells in ankylosing spondylitis. TCRdb analysed the 5' RACE reads with MiXCR anew, one entry per CDR3 protein. This table holds 350,000 to 450,000 distinct CDR3 sequences, around 20% found once. The material sequenced was blood, either unsorted or a sorted T cell fraction (not recorded which). These receptors were taken from a male donor with ankylosing spondylitis or in good health (not recorded which).

At least ten counts were recorded for this clonotype. The rearrangement joins TRBV9 to TRBJ2-1, with D maybe TRBD2 (6 bases). V lost 5 bases to trimming and J lost 4 bases, with 16 bases between them. The CDR3 runs to 15 residues. Germline-derived CDR1 and CDR2 are SGDLS and YYNGEE. The CDR3 DNA reads as TGTGCCAGCAGTGTTGGGGGAGGCGGATACAATGAGCAGTTCTTC. This gives the protein CASSVGGGGYNEQFF.

This chain connects TRBV20-1 to TRBJ2-7, with no clear D. This CDR3 has 12 amino acids. The V end lost 1 base, the J end lost 6 bases, and 10 bases lay between the germline ends. CDR1 and CDR2 (germline): DFQATT, SNEGSKA (reference sequence). The CDR3 region is CSARVEGPEQYF. CDR3 nucleotide sequence: TGCAGTGCTAGAGTTGAAGGTCCCGAGCAGTACTTC.

The sample holds a few counts of this clonotype. The chain couples TRBV12-3 or TRBV12-4 to TRBJ2-5; 7 positions match TRBD2. This CDR3 comprises 15 residues. J gave up 1 base and V 7 bases, and 9 bases lay outside the gene matches. CDR3 nucleotides: TGTGCCAGCAACCCTTCTGGGGGGGGCCAAGAGACCCAGTACTTC. This translates into CASNPSGGGQETQYF.

The chain employs TRBV7-3 and TRBJ2-3; TRBD2 matches 8 bases. V gave up 4 bases and J gave up 8 bases; unmatched junction bases: 8. The CDR3 has 14 amino acids. Germline V lookup: CDR1 SGHTA, CDR2 FQGTGA. DNA for the CDR3: TGTGCCAGCAGCTCATCCGGGGGGGACCGTACGCAGTATTTT. Its translation: CASSSSGGDRTQYF.

This chain joins TRBV29-1 and TRBJ2-2, with D possibly matching TRBD2 (6 bases). V was cut by 6 bases and J by 2 bases, with 13 bases left in between. Germline V gives CDR1 SQVTM, CDR2 ANQGSEA. The CDR3 runs 14 residues. As DNA, the CDR3 is TGCAGCGTGGCTACCGGGACTAACACCGGGGAGCTGTTTTTT. Amino acids: CSVATGTNTGELFF.

The chain combines TRBV5-1 with TRBJ2-5, with D maybe TRBD1 (6 bases). The CDR3 runs 14 residues. Germline CDR1 reads SGHRS; CDR2 reads YFSETQ. V gave up 4 bases and J gave up 5 bases, with 15 bases separating them. The chain's CDR3 is CASSTAQGPETQYF. CDR3 nucleotide sequence: TGCGCCAGCAGCACCGCACAGGGTCCGGAGACCCAGTACTTC.

This clonotype was observed a handful of times. This rearrangement joins TRBV28 to TRBJ2-5; D is possibly TRBD1 (5 bases). The germline V gene has CDR1 MDHEN and CDR2 SYDVKM. The CDR3 sequence is 15 residues long. Trimming removed 1 base from V and 5 bases from J, with 14 bases in between. The CDR3 sequence is CASSLYRQFGETQYF. CDR3 nucleotide sequence: TGTGCCAGCAGTTTATACCGACAGTTCGGGGAGACCCAGTACTTC.

The rearrangement links TRBV27 to TRBJ2-5; TRBD1 or TRBD2 may be the D gene (6 bases each). Per germline, CDR1 MNHEY and CDR2 SMNVEV (reference sequence). Trimming stripped 1 base from V and 5 bases from J, with 17 bases between. This CDR3 contains 16 residues. The CDR3 region has the DNA TGTGCCAGCAGTTTATTGATGGGGGGCGCGCGGGAGACCCAGTACTTC. Protein sequence: CASSLLMGGARETQYF.

The chain links TRBV5-4 to TRBJ2-3, with D perhaps being TRBD1 or TRBD2 (5 bases each). The CDR3 is made up of 14 amino acids. The germline gives CDR1 SGHNT, CDR2 YYREEE (reference sequence). The V and J ends lost 2 bases and 1 base respectively, with 8 bases between them. CDR3 sequence: CASSFMGGTDTQYF. Written as DNA, the CDR3 is TGTGCCAGCAGCTTCATGGGGGGCACAGATACGCAGTATTTT.

This clonotype was detected only a few times. The V and J genes are TRBV12-3 or TRBV12-4 and TRBJ2-5, with D tentatively TRBD2 (5 bases). The CDR3 is 14 amino acids. V was cut by 5 bases and J by 2 bases, with 12 bases left in between. DNA of the CDR3: TGTGCCAGCAGTACCCGGGAAAGGCAAGAGACCCAGTACTTC. Amino acids: CASSTRERQETQYF.

The chain recombines TRBV7-6 with TRBJ2-3, with D perhaps being TRBD1 or TRBD2 (7 bases each). Germline V gives CDR1 SGHVS, CDR2 FNYEAQ. This CDR3 has 17 residues. V gave up 2 bases and J gave up 2 bases, with 17 bases separating them. The CDR3 loop is CASSLPKGAGDTDTQYF. The CDR3 DNA sequence: TGTGCCAGCAGCTTACCGAAGGGGGCGGGGGACACAGATACGCAGTATTTT.

The J gene is TRBJ2-7, the V gene TRBV4-1; 9 nucleotides match TRBD2. V shed 1 base, J shed 0 bases, and the junction held 7 bases outside the gene matches. The CDR3 is 17 amino acids. The germline V gene has CDR1 MGHRA and CDR2 YSYEKL. CDR3 DNA: TGCGCCAGCAGCCAAGGTGTCGGAGCGGGGGGCTCCTACGAGCAGTACTTC. It codes for CASSQGVGAGGSYEQYF.

The chain couples TRBV5-6 to TRBJ2-1, with D hard to call. The CDR3 is 13 amino acids. V was trimmed by 4 bases and J by 4 bases, leaving 9 bases between them. Germline values: CDR1 SGHDT, CDR2 YYEEEE. The DNA for the CDR3 is TGTGCCAGCAGCGCACCCCAGTACAATGAGCAGTTCTTC. As protein: CASSAPQYNEQFF.

This clonotype appeared a few times. The J gene is TRBJ2-3, the V gene TRBV7-9; perhaps TRBD2 as D (5 bases). From germline, CDR1 is SEHNR and CDR2 FQNEAQ (reference sequence). The CDR3 length is 14 residues. Trimming took off 0 bases at V and 7 bases at J, with 11 bases between the two ends. CDR3 region: CASSLARGFNTQYF. The CDR3 DNA follows: TGTGCCAGCAGCTTAGCCCGCGGGTTCAATACGCAGTATTTT.

This clonotype has a handful of counts. The chain has TRBV27 and TRBJ2-7; D could derive from TRBD1 or TRBD2 (5 bases each). The ends were cut back, 8 bases at V and 0 bases at J, with 14 bases in the middle. This CDR3 is 14 amino acids long. The germline V gene encodes CDR1 MNHEY and CDR2 SMNVEV (reference sequence). CDR3 sequence reads: CASSWDPRSYEQYF. The CDR3 DNA reads as TGTGCCAGCTCCTGGGACCCCCGCTCCTACGAGCAGTACTTC.

Only a few counts were recorded for this clonotype. CDR3 residues: CASSQTPGRGENIQYF. The CDR3 bases are TGTGCCAGCAGCCAAACCCCGGGGAGGGGTGAGAACATTCAGTACTTC. The genes are TRBV14 and TRBJ2-4; 7 nucleotides match TRBD2. J gave up 7 bases and V 2 bases, and 11 bases lay outside the gene matches. This CDR3 is built from 16 residues. Germline V gene sequence: CDR1 SGHDN, CDR2 FVKESK.

This clonotype has more than one count but fewer than ten. The chain uses TRBV27 and TRBJ2-7, with D perhaps matching TRBD1 (6 bases). CDR3 length: 14 amino acids. Germline assignment: CDR1 MNHEY and CDR2 SMNVEV (reference sequence). Trimming removed 6 bases at V and 4 bases at J, with 16 bases between. The CDR3 loop reads CASSPNRDAYEQYF. CDR3 bases: TGTGCCAGCAGCCCCAACAGGGATGCATACGAGCAGTACTTC.

V gene TRBV12-3 or TRBV12-4 combines with J gene TRBJ2-1; the D call may be TRBD1 or TRBD2 (6 bases each). With 8 bases removed from V and 1 base from J, the gap between germline ends came to 9 bases. The CDR3 is 13 residues long. CDR3: CASGGGSYNEQFF. The CDR3 coding sequence is TGTGCCAGCGGAGGGGGGTCCTACAATGAGCAGTTCTTC.

The V and J genes are TRBV11-2 and TRBJ2-7, with 7 bases fitting TRBD1. Germline loops: CDR1 SGHAT, CDR2 FQNNGV. Trimming cost V 3 bases and J 3 bases; bases outside gene matches: 5. The CDR3 has 14 residues. CDR3 loop: CASSFLGDSYEQYF. In DNA, the CDR3 is TGTGCCAGCAGCTTTTTAGGGGACAGCTACGAGCAGTACTTC.

The chain employs TRBV12-3 or TRBV12-4 and TRBJ2-2; possible D gene TRBD1, 6 bases. The CDR3 spans 16 residues. Trimming took 6 bases from V and 0 from J, leaving 14 bases between them. Written as DNA, the CDR3 is TGTGCCAGCAGCCCCTACAGGGTTGCGAACACCGGGGAGCTGTTTTTT. Translating it yields CASSPYRVANTGELFF.

This clonotype was detected ten times or more. This chain links TRBV29-1 with TRBJ2-3; 7 positions agree with TRBD1. Per germline, CDR1 SQVTM and CDR2 ANQGSEA. The CDR3 has 14 amino acids. V trimming: 3 bases; J trimming: 6 bases; junction bases outside the gene matches: 9. CDR3 sequence (DNA): TGCAGCGTTGATGGGGCAGGGGGATACGATACGCAGTATTTT. The encoded protein is CSVDGAGGYDTQYF.

In this sample, this clonotype turned up a few times. The genes are TRBV20-1 and TRBJ2-3; TRBD1 might be the D (6 bases). CDR3 size: 14 residues. Looked up from germline, CDR1 is DFQATT and CDR2 is SNEGSKA (reference sequence). V lost 3 bases and J 4 bases, leaving 14 bases between the germline ends. The CDR3 here is CSARPGNRADTQYF. The DNA of the CDR3 is TGCAGTGCTAGGCCGGGGAACAGGGCAGATACGCAGTATTTT.

This clonotype has only a few counts. This chain joins TRBV6-5 and TRBJ2-1; D is undetermined. The V gene's germline CDR1 is MNHEY and CDR2 SVGAGI. CDR3 length equals 13 residues. V lost 4 bases to trimming and J lost 2 bases, with 6 bases between them. CDR3 sequence reads: CASSLDPYNEQFF. The CDR3, as DNA: TGTGCCAGCAGTTTAGACCCCTACAATGAGCAGTTCTTC.

There are a few counts of this clonotype. The CDR3 region has the DNA TGCAGCGTTGAAGTCGGGACGGACCAAGAGACCCAGTACTTC. Protein: CSVEVGTDQETQYF. The chain recombines TRBV29-1 with TRBJ2-5; D may match TRBD1 or TRBD2 (5 bases each). Trimming took off 1 base at V and 0 bases at J, with 9 bases between the two ends. The germline CDR1 and CDR2 sequences are SQVTM and ANQGSEA. The CDR3 consists of 14 residues.

The chain has TRBV19 and TRBJ2-7; the D gene is possibly TRBD1 (6 bases). The CDR3 has 13 amino acids. V lost 9 bases, J lost 0 bases, and 12 bases lay in between. Per germline, CDR1 LNHDA and CDR2 SQIVND (reference sequence). CDR3 coding DNA: TGTGCCAGCGAAGGGACAAGCTCCTACGAGCAGTACTTC. Translated, it gives CASEGTSSYEQYF.

This chain uses TRBV5-5 with TRBJ2-1; 8 positions match TRBD2. Germline lookup yields CDR1 SGHKS and CDR2 YYEKEE (reference sequence). J gave up 0 bases and V 0 bases, and 5 bases lay outside the gene matches. This CDR3 contains 17 residues. CDR3 amino acids: CASSLEGGRSSYNEQFF. CDR3 coding DNA: TGTGCCAGCAGCTTGGAAGGCGGGAGGAGCTCCTACAATGAGCAGTTCTTC. Full variable domain (rest looked up from reference TRBV5-5 and TRBJ2-1): DAGVTQSPTHLIKTRGQQVTLRCSPISGHKSVSWYQQVLGQGPQFIFQYYEKEERGRGNFPDRFSARQFPNYSSELNVNALLLGDSALYLCASSLEGGRSSYNEQFFGPGTRLTVL.

The V and J genes are TRBV7-9 and TRBJ2-3, with D possibly matching TRBD2 (7 bases). This CDR3 comprises 16 residues. V dropped 3 bases and J dropped 5 bases, with 18 bases sitting between them. Germline V gene lookup returns CDR1 SEHNR and CDR2 FQNEAQ (reference sequence). The CDR3 loop reads CASSFRGGAMIDTQYF. In DNA, the CDR3 is TGTGCCAGCAGCTTCCGTGGGGGGGCCATGATAGATACGCAGTATTTT.

The rearrangement joins TRBV12-3 or TRBV12-4 to TRBJ2-1; D gene ambiguous. CDR3 size: 11 residues. The V end lost 3 bases, the J end lost 8 bases, and 5 bases lay between the germline ends. DNA of the CDR3: TGTGCCAGCAGTTTTTTCCATGAGCAGTTCTTC. Amino acids: CASSFFHEQFF.

The chain carries TRBV2 and TRBJ2-6, with D tentatively TRBD2 (5 bases). The CDR3 is made up of 14 amino acids. Trimming took 9 bases from V and 0 from J, leaving 9 bases between them. From germline, CDR1 is SNHLY and CDR2 FYNNEI. Written as DNA, the CDR3 is TGTGCCAGTAGACGGGGCTCTGGGGCCAACGTCCTGACTTTC. It specifies CASRRGSGANVLTF.

The chain links TRBV20-1 to TRBJ2-7; possibly TRBD2 for D (5 bases). The CDR3 is 14 residues long. V lost 0 bases and J 0 bases, leaving 9 bases between the germline ends. Germline CDR1 and CDR2: DFQATT and SNEGSKA (reference sequence). In DNA form, the CDR3 reads TGCAGTGCTAGAGATCCCGGGAACTCCTACGAGCAGTACTTC. Protein sequence: CSARDPGNSYEQYF.